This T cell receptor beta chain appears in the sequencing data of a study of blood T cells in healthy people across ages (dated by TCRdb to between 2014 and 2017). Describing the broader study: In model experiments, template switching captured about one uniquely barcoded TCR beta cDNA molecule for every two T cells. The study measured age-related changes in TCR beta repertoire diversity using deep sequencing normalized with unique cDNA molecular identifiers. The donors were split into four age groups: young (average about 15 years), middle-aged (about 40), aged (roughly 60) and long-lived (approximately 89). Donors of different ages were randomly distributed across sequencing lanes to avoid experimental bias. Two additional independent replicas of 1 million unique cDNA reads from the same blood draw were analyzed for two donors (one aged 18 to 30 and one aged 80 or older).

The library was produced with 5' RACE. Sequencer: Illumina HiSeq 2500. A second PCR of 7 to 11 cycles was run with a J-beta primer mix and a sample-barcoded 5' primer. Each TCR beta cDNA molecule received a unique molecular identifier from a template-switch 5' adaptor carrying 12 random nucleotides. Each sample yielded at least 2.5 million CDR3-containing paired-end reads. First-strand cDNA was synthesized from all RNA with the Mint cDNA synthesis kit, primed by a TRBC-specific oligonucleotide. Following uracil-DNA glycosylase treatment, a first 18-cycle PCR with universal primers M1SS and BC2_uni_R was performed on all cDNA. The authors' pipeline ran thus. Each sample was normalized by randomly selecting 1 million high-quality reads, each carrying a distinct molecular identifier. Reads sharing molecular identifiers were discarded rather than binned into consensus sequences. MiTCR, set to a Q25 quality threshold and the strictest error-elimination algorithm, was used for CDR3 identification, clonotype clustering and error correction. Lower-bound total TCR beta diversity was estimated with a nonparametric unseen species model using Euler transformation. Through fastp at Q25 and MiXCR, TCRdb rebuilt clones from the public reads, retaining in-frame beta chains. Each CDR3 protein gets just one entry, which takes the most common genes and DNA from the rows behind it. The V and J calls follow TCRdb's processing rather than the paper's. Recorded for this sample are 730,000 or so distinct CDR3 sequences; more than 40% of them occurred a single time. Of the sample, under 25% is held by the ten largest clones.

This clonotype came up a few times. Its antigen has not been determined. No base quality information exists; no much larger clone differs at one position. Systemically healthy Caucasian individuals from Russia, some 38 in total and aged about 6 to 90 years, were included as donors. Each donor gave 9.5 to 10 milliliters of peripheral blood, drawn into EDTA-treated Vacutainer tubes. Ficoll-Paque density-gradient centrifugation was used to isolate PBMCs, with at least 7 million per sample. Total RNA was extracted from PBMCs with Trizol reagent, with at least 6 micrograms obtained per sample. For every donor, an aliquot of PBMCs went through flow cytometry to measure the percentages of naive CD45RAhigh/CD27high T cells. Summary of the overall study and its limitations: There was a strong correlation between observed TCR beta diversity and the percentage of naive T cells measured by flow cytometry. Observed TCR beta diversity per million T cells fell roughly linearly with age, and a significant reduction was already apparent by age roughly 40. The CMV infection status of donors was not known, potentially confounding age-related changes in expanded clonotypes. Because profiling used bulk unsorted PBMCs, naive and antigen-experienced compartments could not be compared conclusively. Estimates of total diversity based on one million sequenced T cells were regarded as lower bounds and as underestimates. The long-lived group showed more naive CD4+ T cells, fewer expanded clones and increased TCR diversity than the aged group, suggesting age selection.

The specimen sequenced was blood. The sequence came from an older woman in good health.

The CDR3 corresponds to CASSQQGNEQYF. The DNA is as follows: TGTGCCAGCAGTCAACAGGGGAACGAGCAGTACTTC. The rearrangement combines TRBV7-6 with TRBJ2-5; TRBD1 fits 7 bases in the junction. The DNA end lines up better with TRBJ2-7; the J call may be wrong. From cysteine to phenylalanine, the CDR3 is 12 amino acids long. Only the CDR3 portion is preserved as DNA: 36 bases, with reading frame beginning at the first base. Via the germline V gene, CDR1 is SGHVS and CDR2 FNYEAQ.